This T cell receptor beta chain stems from a study of OX40 agonist ivuxolimab in advanced cancers. CDR1 is MNHNS, CDR2 SASEGT, per germline. The CDR3 totals 17 residues. Germline trimming cut 2 bases from V and 1 base from J; bases unmatched to any gene: 10. Only in-frame clones appear in the TCRdb table, and some are missing; sequencing was by immunoSEQ multiplex PCR. The sample has around 83,000 clones, 75% to 95% seen once. The sequence was obtained from an adult with an advanced solid tumor such as melanoma, head and neck, liver or kidney cancer. Sequencing used CD4+ or CD8+ T cells sorted from blood, obtained in a trial of the OX40 agonist ivuxolimab. This chain uses TRBV6-1 with TRBJ1-2; 7 bases fit TRBD1. The CDR3 reads CASSEIGGQRINYGYTF. The CDR3 DNA reads as TGTGCCAGCAGTGAAATTGGGGGACAGCGAATTAACTATGGCTACACCTTC.